This TCR beta chain stems from a study of T cell repertoires in cytomegalovirus infection. Overall study: Researchers turned to recently identified HLA-C-restricted CMV epitopes as well as well-studied HLA-B-restricted ones. Through public TCR beta signatures, both CMV infection and matching HLA type were indicated. Study-level points and caveats: The ex vivo response showed dominance by HLA-C-restricted CMV-specific TCR beta clonotypes.

The V gene's germline CDR1 is SGHVS and CDR2 FNYEAQ. This CDR3 region has 15 residues. V lost 3 bases and J 5 bases, leaving 17 bases between the germline ends. This clonotype was seen at least ten times. Its antigen is undetermined. In TCRdb, the reads were re-called with MiXCR into one record per CDR3 protein. Found here are about 920,000 distinct CDR3 sequences, around 31% of them singletons; the top ten hold 11% to 15%. V is TRBV7-6 and J is TRBJ2-7; a possible D gene is TRBD1 (6 bases). This TCR derives from a human donor in good health (CMV status not recorded). Some clones in this sample may be carry-over from other donors' samples. This sample comprised cultured CD8+ T cells from PBMCs, obtained from culture after CMV antigen stimulation. The CDR3 nucleotides are TGTGCCAGCAGCTTTGCCCCGGGACAAAGCAACGAGCAGTACTTC. Protein sequence: CASSFAPGQSNEQYF.